The clone carrying this T cell receptor (beta chain) has a handful of counts. Its specificity is unknown. Germline CDR1 and CDR2: DFQATT and SNEGSKA (reference sequence). V was pared by 3 bases and J by 2 bases, with 11 bases between. The CDR3 has 13 amino acids. This sample is drawn from a study of T cells in Graves' hyperthyroidism and ophthalmopathy. The TCR beta CDR3 regions underwent amplification using RNA transcripts as the source. TCR CDR3 regions were first amplified by RT-PCR with HTBI primers. One entry per CDR3 protein, called by TCRdb with MiXCR from the multiplex PCR reads. The sample has a few hundred thousand distinct CDR3 sequences, 15% to 19% seen once; the top ten hold around 7.3%. Study findings and constraints: Blood shared most expanded thyroid clonotypes above 0.001. Ophthalmopathy was predicted by the model a median of about six months ahead of onset. Ophthalmopathy was separated from stable hyperthyroidism by a 13 V-J model.

Patients aged 18 to 65 had newly diagnosed hyperthyroidism that had lasted under 2 months. The TCR was taken from a woman in her twenties or thirties with Graves' hyperthyroidism. Sequencing was performed on blood. The chain uses TRBV20-1 and TRBJ2-7; D gene uncertain. The CDR3 protein is CSARAAGTYEQYF. CDR3 DNA: TGCAGTGCTAGGGCGGCAGGAACCTACGAGCAGTACTTC.